The 23 T cell receptor beta chains presented below share a single source sample, sequenced in a study of regulatory T cells in long-lasting Graves disease. Time point here: persistent/refractory GD, antithyroid drugs over 5 years with positive TRAb. There was RNA extracted from PBMCs, and the TCR library was made from it. iRepertoire HTBI primers and Arm-PCR of CDR3 regions built TCR beta libraries. Each CDR3 protein is one row after TCRdb ran MiXCR on the multiplex PCR reads. This table holds fewer than 550,000 distinct CDR3 sequences, approximately 21% found once. The sequences come from peripheral blood mononuclear cells (PBMCs), collected when the disease was refractory, from a patient treated with antithyroid drugs. All receptors derive from a female donor with Graves disease.

For this clonotype: One end of the junction does not line up with germline, which may come from a read error. V is TRBV7-8 and J is TRBJ1-1, with D uncertain. Germline V gene lookup returns CDR1 SGHVS and CDR2 FQNEAQ. CDR3 length: 14 residues. The CDR3 spells CASSPRTENIEAFF. The CDR3 nucleotides are TGTGCCAGCAGCCCACGCACAGAGAACATTGAAGCTTTCTTT.

This clonotype occurred many times. The chain carries TRBV5-1 and TRBJ1-4; D is possibly TRBD1 (5 bases). CDR3 length: 15 residues. Looked up from germline, CDR1 is SGHRS and CDR2 is YFSETQ. V was trimmed by 1 base and J by 7 bases, leaving 14 bases between them. The CDR3 is CASSLTAGIGEKLFF. The CDR3 DNA sequence: TGCGCCAGCAGCTTGACTGCAGGGATCGGTGAAAAACTGTTTTTT.

The chain recombines TRBV6-2 or TRBV6-3 with TRBJ2-2; D not certain. The CDR3 sequence is 14 residues long. CDR1 is MNHEY and CDR2 is SVGEGT in the germline V gene. V lost 1 base and J lost 5, with 8 bases in between. The CDR3 DNA is TGTGCCAGCAGTTACTGGGCAGTTACCGGGGAGCTGTTTTTT. Its protein product is CASSYWAVTGELFF.

This chain's CDR3 is CASSLDGTGWRTYEQYF. CDR3 nucleotides: TGTGCCAGCAGCTTGGACGGGACAGGGTGGCGCACCTACGAGCAGTACTTC. The genes are TRBV5-6 and TRBJ2-7, with TRBD1 matching over 9 bases. Trimming removed 0 bases from V and 2 bases from J; junction bases left unmatched: 9. Germline CDR1 and CDR2: SGHDT and YYEEEE. The CDR3 sequence is 17 residues long.

This clonotype appeared many times. V gene TRBV11-1 combines with J gene TRBJ1-1; D gene unclear. CDR1 is SGHAT and CDR2 is FQDESV in the germline V gene (reference sequence). The CDR3 sequence is 13 residues long. V lost 2 bases and J 5 bases, leaving 9 bases between the germline ends. The CDR3 sequence is CASSLSRETEAFF. The CDR3 nucleotides read TGTGCCAGCAGCTTATCGCGAGAAACTGAAGCTTTCTTT. Combining the CDR3 with reference TRBV11-1 and TRBJ1-1 gives the whole variable domain EAEVAQSPRYKITEKSQAVAFWCDPISGHATLYWYRQILGQGPELLVQFQDESVVDDSQLPKDRFSAERLKGVDSTLKIQPAELGDSAMYLCASSLSRETEAFFGQGTRLTVV.

This chain joins TRBV18 and TRBJ1-2; no firm D call. The CDR3 is 13 amino acids. V lost 6 bases and J lost 3, with 11 bases in between. Germline lookup yields CDR1 KGHSH and CDR2 LQKENI. DNA of the CDR3: TGTGCCAGCTCTCCCGACCCCGACTATGGCTACACCTTC. Protein: CASSPDPDYGYTF.

The chain recombines TRBV7-2 with TRBJ2-7, with TRBD2 matching over 11 bases. J was trimmed by 2 bases and V by 6 bases; bases with no gene match: 6. The germline V gene encodes CDR1 SGHTA and CDR2 FQGNSA. This CDR3 comprises 15 residues. The CDR3 sequence: CASRVSGRGTYEQYF. The CDR3 region has the DNA TGTGCCAGCAGGGTTAGCGGGAGGGGGACCTACGAGCAGTACTTC.

This clonotype was counted ten times or more. The chain has TRBV28 and TRBJ2-7; D might be TRBD2 (5 bases). Germline V gene data show CDR1 as MDHEN and CDR2 as SYDVKM. This CDR3 region has 15 residues. Trimming removed 1 base at V and 3 bases at J, with 13 bases between. The CDR3 reads CASSLSEGWIYEQYF. The CDR3 bases are TGTGCCAGCAGTTTATCTGAGGGATGGATCTACGAGCAGTACTTC.

This clonotype has only a few counts. The chain combines TRBV19 with TRBJ2-5; TRBD1 aligns across 7 bases. The V and J ends lost 5 bases and 0 bases, in that order; junction bases with no gene match: 3. CDR1 and CDR2 from the germline V gene are LNHDA and SQIVND (reference sequence). The CDR3 spans 14 residues. The chain's CDR3 is CASSGTANQETQYF. The CDR3 DNA reads as TGTGCCAGTAGTGGGACAGCGAACCAAGAGACCCAGTACTTC.

This chain uses TRBV6-2 or TRBV6-3 with TRBJ2-4; the D is unclear. Trimming took 0 bases from V and 5 from J, leaving 5 bases between them. The CDR3 runs 13 residues. Germline CDR1 and CDR2: MNHEY and SVGEGT. CDR3 loop: CASSYSPENIQYF. In nucleotides, the CDR3 is TGTGCCAGCAGTTACTCGCCGGAAAACATTCAGTACTTC.

J is TRBJ1-3 and V is TRBV6-1; no reliable D call. CDR3 length: 15 amino acids. CDR1 is MNHNS, CDR2 SASEGT, per germline. V was clipped by 6 bases and J by 2 bases, with 14 bases between them. The CDR3 nucleotides are TGTGCCAGCAGCCCCGAGTGGCTTACTGGAAACACCATATATTTT. It translates to CASSPEWLTGNTIYF.

The sample holds many counts of this clonotype. The rearrangement joins TRBV10-3 to TRBJ1-2; tentative D call: TRBD1 (5 bases). V lost 0 bases and J lost 3, with 11 bases in between. The CDR3 totals 15 residues. Germline CDR1 reads ENHRY; CDR2 reads SYGVKD. The CDR3 DNA reads TGTGCCATCAGTGAGTCGGTGGGGCAGGACTATGGCTACACCTTC. Translating gives CAISESVGQDYGYTF.

This clonotype came up a few times. The rearrangement uses TRBV5-1 and TRBJ2-3, with TRBD2 matching 12 bases. Germline V gene sequence: CDR1 SGHRS, CDR2 YFSETQ. J was trimmed by 0 bases and V by 4 bases; bases with no gene match: 6. This CDR3 contains 17 residues. CDR3 sequence reads: CASSPGLAGPSTDTQYF. The DNA of the CDR3 is TGCGCCAGCAGCCCTGGACTAGCGGGACCTAGCACAGATACGCAGTATTTT.

This clonotype was detected many times. The chain joins TRBV29-1 to TRBJ1-1; TRBD1 matches at 7 bases. V shed 6 bases and J 1 base; nucleotides not matched to a gene: 5. The CDR3 length is 13 residues. Germline V lookup: CDR1 SQVTM, CDR2 ANQGSEA. The CDR3 spells CSVMGQTNTEAFF. The CDR3 DNA follows: TGCAGCGTGATGGGACAGACGAACACTGAAGCTTTCTTT.

This clonotype has ten or more counts. The chain carries TRBV11-2 and TRBJ2-5; 8 bases are shared with TRBD2. CDR1 is SGHAT and CDR2 is FQNNGV in the germline V gene. Trimming at V came to 6 bases and at J to 2 bases, leaving 2 bases not matched to a gene. This CDR3 spans 13 amino acids. The CDR3 is CASRRGAQETQYF. The CDR3 bases are TGTGCCAGCAGGCGGGGGGCACAAGAGACCCAGTACTTC.

This chain connects TRBV6-2 or TRBV6-3 to TRBJ2-7; 7 nucleotides agree with TRBD2. CDR3 length equals 14 residues. Unmatched junction bases numbered 3, after V lost 2 bases and J lost 2 bases. Germline V gene sequence: CDR1 MNHEY, CDR2 SVGEGT. The CDR3 DNA is TGTGCCAGCAGTTACGGCGGGAGTACCTACGAGCAGTACTTC. It encodes CASSYGGSTYEQYF.

The chain couples TRBV12-3 or TRBV12-4 to TRBJ2-7, with 7 positions matching TRBD1. CDR3 length: 14 amino acids. V lost 2 bases to trimming and J lost 4 bases; unmatched junction nucleotides: 5. The CDR3 sequence: CASSLWARGYEQYF. CDR3 DNA: TGTGCCAGCAGTTTATGGGCCAGGGGGTACGAGCAGTACTTC.

This clonotype has a count of ten or more. The rearrangement links TRBV20-1 to TRBJ2-7; D is possibly TRBD2 (6 bases). The CDR3 has 13 residues. The V and J ends lost 5 bases and 3 bases respectively, with 14 bases between them. Germline V gene sequence: CDR1 DFQATT, CDR2 SNEGSKA (reference sequence). The CDR3 loop is CSAARDFNYEQYF. CDR3 nucleotide sequence: TGCAGTGCTGCCCGGGACTTTAACTACGAGCAGTACTTC.

The chain joins TRBV12-5 to TRBJ2-1; 9 bases align to TRBD1. This CDR3 contains 16 residues. Germline V gene data show CDR1 as LGHNT and CDR2 as FRNRAP. V lost 1 base to trimming and J lost 5 bases; unmatched junction nucleotides: 6. The DNA of the CDR3 is TGTGCTAGTGGTTTGGACAGGGGGCCGGGGGACAATGAGCAGTTCTTC. Translated, it gives CASGLDRGPGDNEQFF.

This clonotype was seen repeatedly, ten times or more. The chain combines TRBV9 with TRBJ1-5, with D possibly matching TRBD1 (5 bases). Trimming shortened V by 2 bases and J by 3 bases, and 12 bases separated the two germline ends. The length of the CDR3 is 15 residues. Germline CDR1 and CDR2: SGDLS and YYNGEE. CDR3 sequence (DNA): TGTGCCAGCAGCGTCTCAGGGTCCCTCAATCAGCCCCAGCATTTT. The encoded protein is CASSVSGSLNQPQHF.

This rearrangement joins TRBV6-4 to TRBJ2-7; 14 bases align to TRBD2. Germline loops: CDR1 MRHNA, CDR2 SNTAGT. The CDR3 is made up of 18 amino acids. V trimming: 4 bases; J trimming: 0 bases; junction bases outside the gene matches: 8. CDR3 amino acids: CASSGTSGGPQSSYEQYF. Written as DNA, the CDR3 is TGTGCCAGCAGTGGGACTAGCGGGGGGCCCCAATCCTCCTACGAGCAGTACTTC.

This sequence joins TRBV7-6 and TRBJ2-7; 8 bases are shared with TRBD1. CDR1 is SGHVS and CDR2 is FNYEAQ in the germline V gene. The CDR3 sequence is 15 residues long. V shed 5 bases and J 2 bases; nucleotides not matched to a gene: 8. The CDR3, as DNA: TGTGCCAGCAGCGAGACAGGGGCCGCACCCTACGAGCAGTACTTC. Its protein is CASSETGAAPYEQYF.

Details on this clonotype: With a much larger clone just one base away, this may be a read error. The gene calls are TRBV28 and TRBJ2-5, with TRBD2 matching over 12 bases. Germline V gives CDR1 MDHEN, CDR2 SYDVKM. The CDR3 has 14 residues. J gave up 7 bases and V 8 bases, and 8 bases lay outside the gene matches. The CDR3 spells CASGTGTSGPTQYF. The CDR3 nucleotides are TGTGCCAGCGGGACCGGGACTAGCGGGCCGACCCAGTACTTC. The full variable domain, rest sourced from reference TRBV28 and TRBJ2-5, is DVKVTQSSRYLVKRTGEKVFLECVQDMDHENMFWYRQDPGLGLRLIYFSYDVKMKEKGDIPEGYSVSREKKERFSLILESASTNQTSMYLCASGTGTSGPTQYFGPGTRLLVL.